Each of the 21 T cell receptor beta chains below was sequenced from the same sample in a study of cytomegalovirus exposure and HLA in healthy donors. The PCR contained 60 Vbeta and 13 Jbeta primers. Sequencing used immunoSEQ multiplex PCR; TCRdb keeps in-frame clones, though not all of them. The sample has approximately 140,000 clones; around 60% are singletons. Specimen: PBMCs. Receptor source: a woman aged 60-75 years in good health and CMV-seropositive.

This chain connects TRBV29-1 to TRBJ2-4; 8 nucleotides align to TRBD1. With V trimmed by 2 bases and J by 9 bases, 6 bases remained unmatched. The CDR3 covers 13 residues. Germline V gene lookup returns CDR1 SQVTM and CDR2 ANQGSEA. The CDR3 region has the DNA TGCAGCGTTGAACGACAGGGGATGAGCATTCAGTACTTC. Protein: CSVERQGMSIQYF.

This rearrangement joins TRBV25-1 to TRBJ1-1, with 7 positions matching TRBD1. V gave up 3 bases and J gave up 4 bases; unmatched junction bases: 5. Per germline, CDR1 MGHDK and CDR2 SYGVNS. The CDR3 length is 14 residues. The CDR3 DNA is TGTGCCAGCAGTGAGGTGGGACAGTTCACTGAAGCTTTCTTT. Translation: CASSEVGQFTEAFF.

The chain links TRBV9 to TRBJ2-7; 8 bases are shared with TRBD1. The CDR3 covers 15 residues. Germline V CDR1 and CDR2: SGDLS, YYNGEE. Losses at the gene ends were 4 bases for V and 2 bases for J; bases not matched to a gene: 8. CDR3 nucleotides: TGTGCCAGCAGCACAGGACAGGGTTTTACCTACGAGCAGTACTTC. The encoded protein is CASSTGQGFTYEQYF.

V gene TRBV4-1 combines with J gene TRBJ1-1, with TRBD1 as a possible D gene (6 bases). CDR1 is MGHRA, CDR2 YSYEKL, per germline. Trimming stripped 2 bases from V and 8 bases from J, with 15 bases between. This CDR3 has 14 residues. CDR3 sequence (DNA): TGCGCCAGCAGCCAAAGGGAACAGGGACCCGAAGCTTTCTTT. Its protein is CASSQREQGPEAFF.

V gene TRBV19 combines with J gene TRBJ2-1; D unclear. Germline CDR1 LNHDA, CDR2 SQIVND (reference sequence). The CDR3 has 13 residues. Trimming took 6 bases from V and 2 from J, leaving 8 bases between them. The CDR3 protein is CASSRGTYNEQFF. Written as DNA, the CDR3 is TGTGCCAGTAGCCGAGGCACCTACAATGAGCAGTTCTTC.

The chain uses TRBV5-1 and TRBJ1-5; D gene unclear. CDR3 length: 15 amino acids. Per germline, CDR1 SGHRS and CDR2 YFSETQ. V lost 4 bases to trimming and J lost 5 bases, with 16 bases between them. Written as DNA, the CDR3 is TGCGCCAGCAGCCCGTATACCGGGAAGTATCAGCCCCAGCATTTT. Translating it yields CASSPYTGKYQPQHF.

The chain is built from TRBV27 and TRBJ2-1; 8 nucleotides agree with TRBD1. The trim removed 3 bases at V and 10 bases at J, leaving 5 bases unmatched. The CDR3 extends over 13 amino acids. Germline CDR1 MNHEY, CDR2 SMNVEV (reference sequence). The DNA for the CDR3 is TGTGCCAGCAGTTTGACAGGGGTAGGCGAGCAGTTCTTC. Translation gives CASSLTGVGEQFF.

The chain uses TRBV7-9 and TRBJ2-7; D gene uncertain. V shed 4 bases and J shed 4 bases, with 11 bases lying between them. Germline V CDR1 and CDR2: SEHNR, FQNEAQ (reference sequence). This CDR3 spans 13 amino acids. The CDR3 loop reads CASSSPRSYEQYF. CDR3 bases: TGTGCCAGCAGCTCCCCCCGCAGTTACGAGCAGTACTTC.

The chain couples TRBV5-1 to TRBJ2-5, with 8 bases that match TRBD1. The germline CDR1 and CDR2 sequences are SGHRS and YFSETQ. The CDR3 consists of 14 residues. V was pared by 4 bases and J by 5 bases, with 7 bases of the junction left unmatched. CDR3 bases: TGCGCCAGCAGCCCCGGGACAGGTGACGAGACCCAGTACTTC. Translated, it gives CASSPGTGDETQYF.

This clone was seen only a few times. The J gene is TRBJ2-1, the V gene TRBV11-2; 16 bases match TRBD2. The CDR3 has 15 residues. Trimming at V came to 2 bases and at J to 15 bases, leaving 7 bases not matched to a gene. Germline CDR1 reads SGHAT; CDR2 reads FQNNGV. The DNA for the CDR3 is TGTGCCAGCAGCTTATACGGGACTAGCGGGAGGGCTCCGTTCTTC. Translation gives CASSLYGTSGRAPFF.

The V and J genes are TRBV9 and TRBJ2-7, with 8 bases aligning to TRBD2. CDR1 is SGDLS, CDR2 YYNGEE, per germline. V trimming: 0 bases; J trimming: 4 bases; junction bases outside the gene matches: 9. The CDR3 contains 16 residues. The chain's CDR3 is CASSVGAGVTYYEQYF. The CDR3 DNA is TGTGCCAGCAGCGTAGGAGCGGGAGTTACTTATTACGAGCAGTACTTC.

The chain employs TRBV9 and TRBJ1-1; maybe TRBD1 (6 bases). Trimming took 10 bases from V and 3 from J, leaving 16 bases between them. The CDR3 covers 13 residues. Germline V gene sequence: CDR1 SGDLS, CDR2 YYNGEE. The CDR3: CASGGRRDTEAFF. In nucleotides, the CDR3 is TGTGCCTCGGGGGGGCGGCGCGACACTGAAGCTTTCTTT.

The CDR3 loop is CASSPTGGSYNEQFF. As DNA, the CDR3 is TGTGCCAGCAGCCCGACAGGGGGTTCCTACAATGAGCAGTTCTTC. This chain links TRBV4-2 with TRBJ2-1; 9 positions agree with TRBD1. With V trimmed by 4 bases and J by 1 base, 2 bases remained unmatched. The CDR3 totals 15 residues. Germline V gives CDR1 LGHNA, CDR2 YNFKEQ.

This clone was counted only a few times. The chain carries TRBV5-6 and TRBJ1-3; no definite D call. CDR3 size: 13 residues. V lost 0 bases and J lost 4, with 5 bases in between. Germline CDR1 reads SGHDT; CDR2 reads YYEEEE. For the CDR3, the DNA is TGTGCCAGCAGCTTGGATCGGGGAAACACCATATATTTT. It codes for CASSLDRGNTIYF.

CDR3 sequence: CASSYPRRLAGGADTQYF. Here the CDR3 DNA reads TGTGCCAGCAGCTACCCGCGCCGGCTAGCGGGAGGGGCAGATACGCAGTATTTT. The rearrangement links TRBV7-9 to TRBJ2-3; 12 bases align to TRBD2. With V trimmed by 4 bases and J by 4 bases, 12 bases remained unmatched. The CDR3 sequence is 18 residues long. CDR1 SEHNR and CDR2 FQNEAQ come from the germline V gene (reference sequence). The full variable domain, rest sourced from reference TRBV7-9 and TRBJ2-3, is DTGVSQNPRHKITKRGQNVTFRCDPISEHNRLYWYRQTLGQGPEFLTYFQNEAQLEKSRLLSDRFSAERPKGSFSTLEIQRTEQGDSAMYLCASSYPRRLAGGADTQYFGPGTRLTVL.

J is TRBJ1-1 and V is TRBV18; D might be TRBD1 (5 bases). CDR1 and CDR2 from the germline V gene are KGHSH and LQKENI. Between the trimmed V and J ends, which lost 5 bases and 1 base, there was a span of 11 bases. The CDR3 length is 14 residues. This CDR3 reads CASSTAGWNTEAFF. CDR3 nucleotides: TGTGCCAGCTCAACGGCAGGGTGGAACACTGAAGCTTTCTTT.

The rearrangement links TRBV9 to TRBJ2-1; 7 bases are shared with TRBD1. This CDR3 contains 14 residues. V was clipped by 0 bases and J by 4 bases; unmatched bases: 1. CDR1 SGDLS and CDR2 YYNGEE come from the germline V gene. The CDR3: CASSVGTGYNEQFF. The CDR3 DNA follows: TGTGCCAGCAGCGTAGGGACAGGTTACAATGAGCAGTTCTTC. The variable domain in full, completed from reference TRBV9 and TRBJ2-1, reads DSGVTQTPKHLITATGQRVTLRCSPRSGDLSVYWYQQSLDQGLQFLIQYYNGEERAKGNILERFSAQQFPDLHSELNLSSLELGDSALYFCASSVGTGYNEQFFGPGTRLTVL.

The V call is TRBV5-1, the J call TRBJ2-1; possibly TRBD2 for D (6 bases). The germline V and J ends were trimmed by 3 bases and 5 bases, with 12 bases remaining between them. The germline CDR1 and CDR2 sequences are SGHRS and YFSETQ. This CDR3 is 14 amino acids long. The CDR3 loop is CASSSTRRDNEQFF. CDR3 in DNA: TGCGCCAGCAGCTCGACTAGACGGGACAATGAGCAGTTCTTC.

V is TRBV7-9 and J is TRBJ2-1, with 9 positions matching TRBD1. The germline gives CDR1 SEHNR, CDR2 FQNEAQ (reference sequence). Germline trimming cut 5 bases from V and 6 bases from J; bases unmatched to any gene: 8. CDR3 length equals 15 residues. The chain's CDR3 is CASSPGTGLANEQFF. The DNA for the CDR3 is TGTGCCAGCAGCCCGGGGACAGGGCTGGCCAATGAGCAGTTCTTC.

This clone showed up just a few times. This rearrangement joins TRBV5-1 to TRBJ2-5, with TRBD2 matching 8 bases. The ends lost 2 bases at V and 2 bases at J; junction bases unmatched: 5. Germline V gene data show CDR1 as SGHRS and CDR2 as YFSETQ. This CDR3 has 15 residues. This CDR3 is CASSFASGQQETQYF. In DNA form, the CDR3 reads TGCGCCAGCAGCTTTGCTAGCGGGCAACAAGAGACCCAGTACTTC.

Many counts were recorded for this clone. V and J are TRBV6-5 and TRBJ1-1, with D uncertain. The V gene's germline CDR1 is MNHEY and CDR2 SVGAGI. This CDR3 spans 15 amino acids. V lost 0 bases to trimming and J lost 0 bases, with 8 bases between them. CDR3 protein: CASSYSTRLNTEAFF. The CDR3 bases are TGTGCCAGCAGTTACTCGACACGGTTGAACACTGAAGCTTTCTTT.